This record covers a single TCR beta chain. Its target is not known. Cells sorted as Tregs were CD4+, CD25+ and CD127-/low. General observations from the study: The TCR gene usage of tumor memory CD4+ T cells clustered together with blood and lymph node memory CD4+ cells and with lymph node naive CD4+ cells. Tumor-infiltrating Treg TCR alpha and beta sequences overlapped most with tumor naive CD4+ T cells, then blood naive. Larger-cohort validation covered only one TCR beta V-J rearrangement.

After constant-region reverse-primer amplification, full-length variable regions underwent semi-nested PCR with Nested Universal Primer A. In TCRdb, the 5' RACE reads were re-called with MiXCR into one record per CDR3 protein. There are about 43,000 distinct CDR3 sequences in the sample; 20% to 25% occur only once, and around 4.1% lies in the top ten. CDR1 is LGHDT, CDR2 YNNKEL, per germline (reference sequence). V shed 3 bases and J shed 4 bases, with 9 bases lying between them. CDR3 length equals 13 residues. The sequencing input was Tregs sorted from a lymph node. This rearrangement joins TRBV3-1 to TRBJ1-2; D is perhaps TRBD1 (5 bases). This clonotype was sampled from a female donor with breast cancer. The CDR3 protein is CASSQRDGYGYTF. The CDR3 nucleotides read TGTGCCAGCAGCCAGAGGGACGGCTATGGCTACACCTTC.